Presented here are 30 T cell receptor beta chains from one specimen sequenced in a study of blood T cell repertoires in COVID-19. Here immunoSEQ multiplex PCR was the method, and the copy in TCRdb shows in-frame clones only, minus some. This table holds approximately 240,000 clones, over 75% found once. Sequenced: peripheral blood. The receptor source for this set is a woman aged 40 to 50 who had recovered from COVID-19.

About this clone: This sample also contains other DNA sequences that code for the same CDR3. The chain is built from TRBV19 and TRBJ2-2; a possible D gene is TRBD2 (6 bases). V dropped 5 bases and J dropped 1 base, with 8 bases sitting between them. Per the germline V gene, CDR1 is LNHDA and CDR2 is SQIVND (reference sequence). The CDR3 length is 14 residues. In nucleotides, the CDR3 is TGTGCCAGTAGTTCGCGGGGGAACACCGGGGAGCTGTTTTTT. It is translated as CASSSRGNTGELFF. The entire variable domain, with the rest obtained from reference TRBV19 and TRBJ2-2, is as follows: DGGITQSPKYLFRKEGQNVTLSCEQNLNHDAMYWYRQDPGQGLRLIYYSQIVNDFQKGDIAEGYSVSREKKESFPLTVTSAQKNPTAFYLCASSSRGNTGELFFGEGSRLTVL.

The chain carries TRBV28 and TRBJ2-7; possible D gene TRBD1, 6 bases. The CDR3 totals 17 residues. CDR1 is MDHEN, CDR2 SYDVKM, per germline. V lost 3 bases to trimming and J lost 1 base, with 19 bases between them. The CDR3 loop is CASSFPRKDRYSYEQYF. The CDR3 DNA reads as TGTGCCAGCAGTTTCCCCAGGAAGGACAGATATTCCTACGAGCAGTACTTC.

The gene calls are TRBV24-1 and TRBJ1-5; 7 nucleotides line up with TRBD1. CDR1 KGHDR and CDR2 SFDVKD come from the germline V gene. CDR3 size: 15 residues. V was pared by 4 bases and J by 2 bases, with 4 bases of the junction left unmatched. The CDR3 sequence is CATSDGQEGNQPQHF. As DNA, the CDR3 is TGTGCCACCAGTGACGGACAGGAGGGCAATCAGCCCCAGCATTTT.

The rearrangement links TRBV7-2 to TRBJ2-1; 9 bases are a match to TRBD2. This CDR3 comprises 16 residues. Trimming took 2 bases from V and 5 from J; bases not matched to a gene: 7. CDR1 SGHTA and CDR2 FQGNSA come from the germline V gene. The CDR3 DNA reads as TGTGCCAGCAGCTTACAGAGTCTAGCGGGGAACAATGAGCAGTTCTTC. Its protein is CASSLQSLAGNNEQFF. Using reference TRBV7-2 and TRBJ2-1 for the parts outside the CDR3, the full variable domain is GAGVSQSPSNKVTEKGKDVELRCDPISGHTALYWYRQSLGQGLEFLIYFQGNSAPDKSGLPSDRFSAERTGGSVSTLTIQRTQQEDSAVYLCASSLQSLAGNNEQFFGPGTRLTVL.

This chain uses TRBV15 with TRBJ2-7; TRBD1 agrees at 9 bases. Germline assignment: CDR1 LNHNV and CDR2 YYDKDF (reference sequence). V shed 4 bases, J shed 7 bases, and the junction held 14 bases outside the gene matches. This CDR3 is 16 amino acids long. The CDR3 here is CATSTAIQGAKGEQYF. The DNA of the CDR3 is TGTGCCACCAGCACCGCGATACAGGGGGCTAAAGGTGAGCAGTACTTC.

The chain links TRBV19 to TRBJ2-7; D is unresolved. Trimming shortened V by 5 bases and J by 0 bases, and 11 bases separated the two germline ends. Germline V CDR1 and CDR2: LNHDA, SQIVND (reference sequence). This CDR3 is built from 14 residues. As DNA, the CDR3 is TGTGCCAGTAGTGTGAGACAAGACTCCTACGAGCAGTACTTC. Translating it yields CASSVRQDSYEQYF.

The chain employs TRBV7-2 and TRBJ2-1; 12 bases line up with TRBD1. The CDR3 is 15 residues long. Germline V gene lookup returns CDR1 SGHTA and CDR2 FQGNSA. V trimming: 4 bases; J trimming: 7 bases; junction bases outside the gene matches: 5. The CDR3 DNA sequence: TGTGCCAGCAGCTCGGGACAGGGGGCTCGGAATGAGCAGTTCTTC. It encodes CASSSGQGARNEQFF.

CDR3 nucleotide sequence: TGTGCCTGGAGAGTGCGCGGGGGCAGCAATGAGCAGTTCTTC. It codes for CAWRVRGGSNEQFF. V and J are TRBV30 and TRBJ2-1; a possible D gene is TRBD2 (7 bases). The CDR3 runs to 14 residues. Between the trimmed V and J ends, which lost 3 bases and 6 bases, there was a span of 15 bases. Germline loops: CDR1 GTSNPN, CDR2 SVGIG (reference sequence).

The chain is built from TRBV11-3 and TRBJ2-7, with 8 positions matching TRBD2. Trimming cost V 1 base and J 1 base; bases outside gene matches: 12. CDR3 length: 18 residues. Looked up from germline, CDR1 is SGHNT and CDR2 is YENEEA. This CDR3 is CASSLVLSGGPVSYEQYF. DNA of the CDR3: TGTGCCAGCAGCTTAGTACTTTCGGGAGGGCCCGTTTCCTACGAGCAGTACTTC.

CDR3 DNA sequence: TGCAGCGTCTCAAGCGGGTCTAGCACAGATACGCAGTATTTT. Encoded protein: CSVSSGSSTDTQYF. The chain joins TRBV29-1 to TRBJ2-3; maybe TRBD2 (6 bases). The CDR3 spans 14 residues. Trimming took 6 bases from V and 0 from J, leaving 13 bases between them. Germline CDR1 SQVTM, CDR2 ANQGSEA.

The chain combines TRBV28 with TRBJ1-2; no firm D call. The CDR3 is 13 amino acids. V dropped 2 bases and J dropped 8 bases, with 12 bases sitting between them. Per germline, CDR1 MDHEN and CDR2 SYDVKM. CDR3 nucleotide sequence: TGTGCCAGCAGTTTAAGAGCCCTCCGGGGCTACACCTTC. It specifies CASSLRALRGYTF.

The rearrangement uses TRBV6-6 and TRBJ2-7; 7 bases map to TRBD1. The length of the CDR3 is 14 residues. Germline assignment: CDR1 MNHNY and CDR2 SVGAGI (reference sequence). V dropped 6 bases and J dropped 5; count of bases not matched to a gene: 10. CDR3 loop: CASSLTGQLDEQYF. Here the CDR3 DNA reads TGTGCCAGCAGCCTTACGGGACAGTTAGACGAGCAGTACTTC.

The chain recombines TRBV19 with TRBJ1-1; 10 positions match TRBD1. The CDR3 is 16 residues long. J gave up 4 bases and V 2 bases, and 7 bases lay outside the gene matches. Germline V lookup: CDR1 LNHDA, CDR2 SQIVND (reference sequence). DNA for the CDR3: TGTGCCAGTAGTATACCCCCGGACAGGGGGTCCACTGAAGCTTTCTTT. This sequence encodes CASSIPPDRGSTEAFF.

The J gene is TRBJ1-2, the V gene TRBV4-1, with a weak D call TRBD1 (6 bases). V was trimmed by 4 bases and J by 5 bases, leaving 17 bases between them. The germline gives CDR1 MGHRA, CDR2 YSYEKL. This CDR3 has 15 amino acids. In DNA, the CDR3 is TGCGCCAGCAGCCCCACCGGGACAATCGAATATGGCTACACCTTC. It specifies CASSPTGTIEYGYTF.

This chain links TRBV6-2 or TRBV6-3 with TRBJ2-1; 10 nucleotides line up with TRBD2. J lost 7 bases, V lost 5 bases, and 14 bases had no gene match. The CDR3 runs 17 residues. Germline values: CDR1 MNHEY, CDR2 SVGEGT. Here the CDR3 DNA reads TGTGCCAGCAGTCCAGCCCGCCTAGCGGGAGTAGTGAATGAGCAGTTCTTC. This encodes CASSPARLAGVVNEQFF.

Comments on this clone: Germline and junction disagree at one end, which may indicate a read error. The V call is TRBV2, the J call TRBJ1-4; TRBD1 aligns across 12 bases. Per the germline V gene, CDR1 is SNHLY and CDR2 is FYNNEI. The CDR3 runs to 14 residues. The CDR3 bases are TGTGCCAGCAGGGCGGGACAGGGGGCGAAAAATCTGTTTTTT. Its translation is CASRAGQGAKNLFF.

The V gene is TRBV12-2, the J gene TRBJ2-7; TRBD1, the table's D call, was not compared with the DNA. TRBV12-2 is a documented pseudogene. The CDR3 runs 15 residues. CDR3 DNA: TGTGCAAGTCGCTTATCACACAGGGTCTACTACGAGCAGTACTTC. Amino acid sequence: CASRLSHRVYYEQYF.

This rearrangement joins TRBV19 to TRBJ2-4; D is perhaps TRBD2 (6 bases). The V gene lost 3 bases and the J gene lost 7 bases, with 16 bases spanning the gap. The CDR3 loop spans 15 amino acids. Germline V CDR1 and CDR2: LNHDA, SQIVND (reference sequence). CDR3 nucleotide sequence: TGTGCCAGTAGTATCCCCGGGACCGGAGGGAACATTCAGTACTTC. Translating it yields CASSIPGTGGNIQYF.

The chain has TRBV6-2 or TRBV6-3 and TRBJ2-7; no clear D. V lost 0 bases to trimming and J lost 4 bases, with 4 bases between them. Germline CDR1 and CDR2: MNHEY and SVGEGT. CDR3 length equals 12 residues. Here the CDR3 reads CASSYSLYEQYF. The CDR3 coding sequence is TGTGCCAGCAGTTACTCCCTTTACGAGCAGTACTTC.

The chain combines TRBV3-1 (or the pseudogene TRBV3-2) with TRBJ2-7, with a possible D match to TRBD2 (6 bases). V was pared by 7 bases and J by 2 bases, with 15 bases between. The CDR3 loop spans 14 amino acids. Germline V gives CDR1 LGHDT, CDR2 YNNKEL (reference sequence). CDR3 in amino acids: CASTPRGTAYEQYF. The CDR3 nucleotides read TGTGCCAGCACCCCCCGGGGGACGGCCTACGAGCAGTACTTC.

The rearrangement uses TRBV13 and TRBJ2-1; TRBD1 agrees at 7 bases. The CDR3 is made up of 15 amino acids. Germline loops: CDR1 PRHDT, CDR2 FYEKMQ (reference sequence). The V segment lost 2 bases and the J segment 0 bases; nucleotides outside the gene matches: 1. The CDR3 nucleotides are TGTGCCAGCAGCTTAAGGGGGCCCTCCTACAATGAGCAGTTCTTC. Translation gives CASSLRGPSYNEQFF.

This chain's CDR3 is CASSSAGENEQYF. CDR3 bases: TGTGCCAGCAGTTCGGCGGGAGAGAACGAGCAGTACTTC. The V call is TRBV12-3 or TRBV12-4, the J call TRBJ2-7; TRBD2 aligns across 7 bases. The CDR3 runs 13 residues. J gave up 5 bases and V 4 bases, and 5 bases lay outside the gene matches.

This chain links TRBV7-9 with TRBJ1-2, with D unresolved. Trimming cost V 2 bases and J 6 bases, with 13 bases left between them. The CDR3 length is 14 residues. Germline values: CDR1 SEHNR, CDR2 FQNEAQ (reference sequence). The CDR3 DNA reads TGTGCCAGCAGCTTAAGTACCAGGTCTAATGGCTACACCTTC. Amino acids: CASSLSTRSNGYTF. Using reference TRBV7-9 and TRBJ1-2 for the parts outside the CDR3, the full variable domain is DTGVSQNPRHKITKRGQNVTFRCDPISEHNRLYWYRQTLGQGPEFLTYFQNEAQLEKSRLLSDRFSAERPKGSFSTLEIQRTEQGDSAMYLCASSLSTRSNGYTFGSGTRLTVV.

The chain joins TRBV19 to TRBJ1-1, with TRBD1 matching 11 bases. The ends lost 0 bases at V and 9 bases at J; junction bases unmatched: 6. The CDR3 totals 15 residues. From germline, CDR1 is LNHDA and CDR2 SQIVND (reference sequence). The CDR3 DNA reads as TGTGCCAGTAGTATAGATTCCGGGACAGGGGGTAAAGCTTTCTTT. Translating it yields CASSIDSGTGGKAFF.

CDR3 DNA sequence: TGTGCCAGCAGCTTAGGGGCCGGGACAGGAACCTACAATGAGCAGTTCTTC. It is translated as CASSLGAGTGTYNEQFF. The chain joins TRBV7-6 to TRBJ2-1, with TRBD1 matching 8 bases. CDR1 is SGHVS, CDR2 FNYEAQ, per germline. The V segment lost 1 base and the J segment 2 bases; nucleotides outside the gene matches: 7. The CDR3 is 17 amino acids.

The rearrangement links TRBV4-3 to TRBJ2-1; D perhaps matches TRBD1 (5 bases). Germline V lookup: CDR1 LGHNA, CDR2 YSLEER. The CDR3 covers 17 residues. V lost 0 bases and J 4 bases, leaving 16 bases between the germline ends. CDR3 DNA sequence: TGCGCCAGCAGCCAAGATATGCAGGACACCGGGTACAATGAGCAGTTCTTC. Amino acids: CASSQDMQDTGYNEQFF.

This chain connects TRBV19 to TRBJ1-4; D may be TRBD1 (6 bases). The CDR3 covers 14 residues. Germline loops: CDR1 LNHDA, CDR2 SQIVND (reference sequence). Deletions cut 5 bases from V and 10 bases from J, with 17 bases between. This chain's CDR3 is CASSADRSSGKLFF. The CDR3 DNA follows: TGTGCCAGTAGTGCCGACAGGTCGTCCGGAAAACTGTTTTTT.

The chain recombines TRBV11-3 with TRBJ2-5; D may be TRBD2 (6 bases). The ends were cut back, 5 bases at V and 7 bases at J, with 17 bases in the middle. Per the germline V gene, CDR1 is SGHNT and CDR2 is YENEEA. CDR3 length: 14 residues. This CDR3 is CASSPRQGGGTQYF. CDR3 DNA: TGTGCCAGCAGCCCCCGCCAGGGAGGCGGGACCCAGTACTTC.

The V call is TRBV18, the J call TRBJ2-7; 10 bases match TRBD1. Germline V gene sequence: CDR1 KGHSH, CDR2 LQKENI. The CDR3 has 14 amino acids. V was clipped by 2 bases and J by 3 bases; unmatched bases: 1. CDR3 sequence (DNA): TGTGCCAGCTCACCAGACAGGGGGCACTACGAGCAGTACTTC. Amino acid sequence: CASSPDRGHYEQYF.

The rearrangement joins TRBV19 to TRBJ1-2; D perhaps matches TRBD1 (6 bases). The CDR3 sequence is 16 residues long. CDR1 is LNHDA, CDR2 SQIVND, per germline (reference sequence). Deletions cut 5 bases from V and 6 bases from J, with 22 bases between. In DNA form, the CDR3 reads TGTGCCAGTAGTTCGACGACAGGTTTGGTAGTACATGGCTACACCTTC. It translates to CASSSTTGLVVHGYTF. The full variable domain, in which reference TRBV19 and TRBJ1-2 provide the parts outside the CDR3, is DGGITQSPKYLFRKEGQNVTLSCEQNLNHDAMYWYRQDPGQGLRLIYYSQIVNDFQKGDIAEGYSVSREKKESFPLTVTSAQKNPTAFYLCASSSTTGLVVHGYTFGSGTRLTVV.